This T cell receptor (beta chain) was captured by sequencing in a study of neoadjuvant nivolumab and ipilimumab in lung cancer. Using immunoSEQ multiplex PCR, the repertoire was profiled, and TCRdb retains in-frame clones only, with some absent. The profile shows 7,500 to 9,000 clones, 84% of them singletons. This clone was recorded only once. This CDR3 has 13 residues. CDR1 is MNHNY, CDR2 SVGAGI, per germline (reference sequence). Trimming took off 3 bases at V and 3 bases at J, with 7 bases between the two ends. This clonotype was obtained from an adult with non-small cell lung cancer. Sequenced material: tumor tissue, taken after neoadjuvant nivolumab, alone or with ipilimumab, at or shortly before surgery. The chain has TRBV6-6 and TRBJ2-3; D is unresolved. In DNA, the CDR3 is TGTGCCAGCAGTTATTCTCAGACAGATACGCAGTATTTT. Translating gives CASSYSQTDTQYF.